This record looks at one T cell receptor beta chain sequence and its context. This entry comes from a study of shared clonotypes between healthy human individuals. The repertoire was sequenced with immunoSEQ multiplex PCR; TCRdb's copy has only in-frame clones and lacks some. The table records about 1.1 million clones, about 80% of them present only once. Sequences were obtained from memory CD4+ T cells from PBMCs. Described subset: CD45RA-negative fraction. The sequence came from a man younger than 35 in good health. Some clones in this sample may be carry-over from other donors' samples.

The CDR3 loop reads CASSHSAEGSRGYTF. CDR3 nucleotides: TGTGCCAGCAGTCATAGCGCTGAGGGCTCGAGGGGCTACACCTTC. This chain connects TRBV28 to TRBJ1-2, with D hard to call. Trimming pared 5 bases from V and 8 bases from J, leaving 21 bases between. The CDR3 contains 15 residues. Germline V gives CDR1 MDHEN, CDR2 SYDVKM.